This passage covers 7 T cell receptor beta chains from one sample sequenced in a study of cytomegalovirus exposure and HLA in healthy donors. The PCR contained 60 Vbeta and 13 Jbeta primers. The protocol was immunoSEQ multiplex PCR, while the TCRdb copy is restricted to in-frame clones and leaves out a portion. The top ten hold approximately 1% of the sample, which has around 78,000 clones, around three quarters seen once. Material for sequencing was PBMCs. These receptor sequences come from a male donor in good health and CMV-seronegative.

The J gene is TRBJ2-3, the V gene TRBV4-2, with 14 bases matching TRBD2. Trimming took 2 bases from V and 2 from J; bases not matched to a gene: 12. CDR1 is LGHNA, CDR2 YNFKEQ, per germline. This CDR3 has 20 amino acids. The CDR3 DNA follows: TGTGCCAGCAGCCAAAAACCGGGACTAGCGGGAGTCAGTTACACAGATACGCAGTATTTT. It codes for CASSQKPGLAGVSYTDTQYF.

The rearrangement uses TRBV19 and TRBJ1-1; D is unresolved. The germline V gene has CDR1 LNHDA and CDR2 SQIVND (reference sequence). The length of the CDR3 is 13 residues. Trimming took 7 bases from V and 0 from J, leaving 9 bases between them. This CDR3 is CASISVMNTEAFF. The DNA of the CDR3 is TGTGCCAGTATTAGCGTAATGAACACTGAAGCTTTCTTT.

The chain couples TRBV9 to TRBJ2-2; 7 positions agree with TRBD1. Looked up from germline, CDR1 is SGDLS and CDR2 is YYNGEE. J lost 1 base, V lost 5 bases, and 5 bases had no gene match. This CDR3 is built from 15 residues. The CDR3 protein is CASRIGGGNTGELFF. CDR3 nucleotides: TGTGCCAGCAGAATAGGGGGCGGGAACACCGGGGAGCTGTTTTTT.

This rearrangement joins TRBV20-1 to TRBJ2-1; D ambiguous. This CDR3 is built from 10 residues. The germline CDR1 and CDR2 sequences are DFQATT and SNEGSKA (reference sequence). V was clipped by 6 bases and J by 9 bases, with 9 bases between them. The chain's CDR3 is CSAPSVEQFF. DNA for the CDR3: TGCAGTGCCCCCTCGGTTGAGCAGTTCTTC.

The V and J genes are TRBV2 and TRBJ2-5; no clear D gene. Germline lookup yields CDR1 SNHLY and CDR2 FYNNEI. V lost 7 bases and J 2 bases, leaving 11 bases between the germline ends. This CDR3 contains 13 residues. CDR3 in DNA: TGTGCCAGCAAGACAAGCTTACAAGAGACCCAGTACTTC. It encodes CASKTSLQETQYF.

The V gene is TRBV9, the J gene TRBJ2-5; 9 positions agree with TRBD1. The J call may be wrong; the DNA end is better matched by TRBJ2-7. This CDR3 is 14 amino acids long. The germline gives CDR1 SGDLS, CDR2 YYNGEE. The CDR3 DNA is TGTGCCAGCAGCTCCCGGGACAGGGCCTACGAGCAGTACTTC. Encoded protein: CASSSRDRAYEQYF.

The chain is built from TRBV7-9 and TRBJ2-1, with TRBD2 matching 9 bases. The V segment lost 3 bases and the J segment 6 bases; nucleotides outside the gene matches: 6. Germline lookup yields CDR1 SEHNR and CDR2 FQNEAQ (reference sequence). This CDR3 spans 15 amino acids. This CDR3 reads CASSLALAGGNEQFF. DNA for the CDR3: TGTGCCAGCAGCTTGGCACTAGCGGGCGGCAATGAGCAGTTCTTC.